This T cell receptor (beta chain) is from a study of TIL therapy for anti-PD-1-resistant metastatic lung cancer. The overall study: Tumor harvest preceded PD-1/PD-L1 blockade, followed by nivolumab treatment. Tumors carried a median 1.5 non-synonymous mutations per megabase.

Time point reported: pre-treatment sample, taken before nivolumab and TIL therapy. The immunoSEQ assay was v3. Using immunoSEQ multiplex PCR, the repertoire was profiled, and TCRdb retains in-frame clones only, with some absent. The profile shows approximately 50,000 clones, 80% to 90% of them singletons. Points from the study as a whole: Treatment-naive, never-smoker and oncogene-addicted patients were overrepresented in this highly selected cohort.

Regarding this clone: The antigen is not known.

This specimen was blood, taken at baseline. The origin of this receptor is a person aged 25 to 85 with non-small cell lung cancer.

As DNA, the CDR3 is TGTGCCAGTAGTCAGTTTCAGGATCAGCCCCAGCATTTT. The encoded protein is CASSQFQDQPQHF. The chain recombines TRBV19 with TRBJ1-5; D gene ambiguous. V was shortened by 5 bases and J by 5 bases, with 10 bases between the two germline ends. The CDR3 runs 13 residues. The V gene's germline CDR1 is LNHDA and CDR2 SQIVND (reference sequence).